Following are 14 T cell receptor beta chains from one sample sequenced in a study of PD-1 blockade in classical Hodgkin lymphoma. Profiled with immunoSEQ multiplex PCR; TCRdb holds only in-frame clones, not every one. The table shows around 40,000 clones, with approximately 80% occurring only once. There was relapse after autologous stem cell transplantation in every patient, and there was variation in brentuximab vedotin exposure. Sequences were derived from peripheral blood mononuclear cells (PBMCs), sampled at baseline. All receptors derive from a human donor with classical Hodgkin lymphoma.

This clone was seen only once. The chain carries TRBV5-1 and TRBJ2-1, with D possibly called TRBD1 or TRBD2 (5 bases each). This CDR3 spans 13 amino acids. V was pared by 1 base and J by 8 bases, with 10 bases between. CDR1 SGHRS and CDR2 YFSETQ come from the germline V gene. The CDR3 loop is CASSLHRDDEQFF. The CDR3 nucleotides read TGCGCCAGCAGCTTGCATAGGGACGATGAGCAGTTCTTC.

The count of this clone is one. J is TRBJ1-4 and V is TRBV6-1; 9 positions agree with TRBD1. Germline CDR1 is MNHNS and CDR2 is SASEGT. The trim removed 3 bases at V and 8 bases at J, leaving 7 bases unmatched. The CDR3 totals 15 residues. CDR3: CASSEWDRAREKLFF. Written as DNA, the CDR3 is TGTGCCAGCAGTGAGTGGGACAGGGCCCGGGAAAAACTGTTTTTT.

In the case of this clone: One end of the junction does not line up with germline, which may come from a read error. The rearrangement uses TRBV7-7 and TRBJ1-4; D gene uncertain. The germline V gene encodes CDR1 SSHAT and CDR2 FNYEAQ (reference sequence). The CDR3 is made up of 12 amino acids. CDR3 coding DNA: TGTGCTAGCAGTCCCGGCGCCGAAAAACTGTTTTTT. Protein sequence: CASSPGAEKLFF.

As regards this clone: The junction differs from germline at one of its ends, possibly a read error. This sequence joins TRBV27 and TRBJ2-7; a possible D gene is TRBD1 (8 bases). Germline V CDR1 and CDR2: MNHEY, SMNVEV (reference sequence). The CDR3 length is 14 residues. CDR3 region: CAGSLWGRDREQYF. In DNA form, the CDR3 reads TGTGCCGGCAGTTTATGGGGGAGGGACAGGGAGCAGTACTTC.

The V and J genes are TRBV11-2 and TRBJ1-5, with TRBD1 matching over 9 bases. Trimming cost V 5 bases and J 7 bases; bases outside gene matches: 6. The CDR3 length is 14 residues. Germline V gene lookup returns CDR1 SGHAT and CDR2 FQNNGV. The CDR3 protein is CASSPGTGGQPQHF. The CDR3 DNA reads as TGTGCCAGCAGCCCAGGCACAGGGGGCCAGCCCCAGCATTTT.

The rearrangement uses TRBV28 and TRBJ2-7, with D perhaps assigned TRBD1 or TRBD2 (5 bases each). CDR1 and CDR2 (germline): MDHEN, SYDVKM. The V and J ends lost 7 bases and 1 base respectively, with 17 bases between them. CDR3 length: 15 amino acids. In nucleotides, the CDR3 is TGTGCCAGCACCCTGGGGGATAGACGGTCCTACGAGCAGTACTTC. It codes for CASTLGDRRSYEQYF. Using reference TRBV28 and TRBJ2-7 for the parts outside the CDR3, the full variable domain is DVKVTQSSRYLVKRTGEKVFLECVQDMDHENMFWYRQDPGLGLRLIYFSYDVKMKEKGDIPEGYSVSREKKERFSLILESASTNQTSMYLCASTLGDRRSYEQYFGPGTRLTVT.

This chain connects TRBV7-6 to TRBJ2-5; the D is unclear. CDR3 length: 14 residues. The germline gives CDR1 SGHVS, CDR2 FNYEAQ. The V end was cut by 0 bases, the J end by 12 bases, with 17 bases between. The CDR3 region has the DNA TGTGCCAGCAGCTTAGCCCAAGGACCGATTAGAGAGTACTTC. Protein sequence: CASSLAQGPIREYF.

The chain is built from TRBV5-1 and TRBJ1-4, with no clear D. The V end was cut by 4 bases, the J end by 7 bases, with 14 bases between. Germline V gene lookup returns CDR1 SGHRS and CDR2 YFSETQ. This CDR3 is built from 14 residues. The CDR3 loop reads CASSPVDLREKLFF. DNA for the CDR3: TGCGCCAGCAGCCCGGTAGATCTTCGTGAAAAACTGTTTTTT.

The chain joins TRBV7-2 to TRBJ2-2; tentatively, D is TRBD1 (8 bases). Trimming took 5 bases from V and 7 from J, leaving 20 bases between them. Per the germline V gene, CDR1 is SGHTA and CDR2 is FQGNSA. The CDR3 has 16 amino acids. CDR3 nucleotides: TGTGCCAGCAGCCCAACAGGGGGGGGTCTCGACGGGGAGCTGTTTTTT. It is translated as CASSPTGGGLDGELFF.

The chain has TRBV19 and TRBJ1-3; 12 positions agree with TRBD1. Trimming cost V 4 bases and J 0 bases; bases outside gene matches: 4. CDR1 and CDR2 from the germline V gene are LNHDA and SQIVND (reference sequence). CDR3 length: 17 residues. CDR3 nucleotides: TGTGCCAGTAGTAGGGGACAGGGGGCTTCCTCTGGAAACACCATATATTTT. It translates to CASSRGQGASSGNTIYF.

V usage is TRBV10-3 and J usage is TRBJ1-2; possible D gene TRBD1, 6 bases. Trimming cost V 11 bases and J 7 bases, with 14 bases left between them. CDR3 length: 11 amino acids. Germline CDR1 is ENHRY and CDR2 is SYGVKD. The CDR3 here is CAVNRESGYTF. CDR3 sequence (DNA): TGTGCCGTCAACAGGGAAAGTGGCTACACCTTC.

V is TRBV2 and J is TRBJ2-3, with D hard to call. The V end was cut by 7 bases, the J end by 7 bases, with 9 bases between. Germline V gene lookup returns CDR1 SNHLY and CDR2 FYNNEI. The CDR3 has 11 residues. CDR3 DNA: TGTGCCAGCACCTTACTTTATACGCAGTATTTT. It translates to CASTLLYTQYF.

The chain carries TRBV9 and TRBJ2-3, with 7 bases aligning to TRBD2. This CDR3 is 14 amino acids long. Germline V gives CDR1 SGDLS, CDR2 YYNGEE. Losses at the gene ends were 4 bases for V and 8 bases for J; bases not matched to a gene: 10. The chain's CDR3 is CASSIRGDAGTQYF. The CDR3 nucleotides are TGTGCCAGCAGCATACGGGGGGATGCGGGTACGCAGTATTTT.

CDR3 nucleotide sequence: TGTGCCAGCTCCCGACAGGGGAGGGCCGGGGAGCTGTTTTTT. Amino acid sequence: CASSRQGRAGELFF. V gene TRBV6-1 combines with J gene TRBJ2-2, with D possibly being TRBD1 (8 bases). V lost 8 bases, J lost 6 bases, and 16 bases lay in between. In germline, CDR1 is MNHNS, CDR2 SASEGT. There are 14 residues in the CDR3.